This T cell receptor beta chain was captured by sequencing in a study of PD-1 blockade in classical Hodgkin lymphoma. Time point in this sample: newly diagnosed, previously untreated cHL patient sample. Acting as the comparison were PBMCs from newly diagnosed, untreated classical Hodgkin lymphoma. The assay was immunoSEQ multiplex PCR, and TCRdb's table has in-frame clones only and misses some. The sample has tens of thousands of clones; roughly 88% are singletons. Overall study results and limits: It was reported that newly diagnosed patients had less baseline TCR diversity than healthy donors.

This CDR3 is 14 amino acids long. CDR1 is ENHRY, CDR2 SYGVKD, per germline. V was pared by 0 bases and J by 6 bases, with 9 bases between. About this clone itself: As yet, its antigen is unknown.

The chain has TRBV10-3 and TRBJ1-5, with unresolved D. Sequenced: peripheral blood mononuclear cells (PBMCs). This TCR came from a human donor with classical Hodgkin lymphoma. The CDR3 DNA follows: TGTGCCATCAGTGAGTCCCCCGGCGCTCAGCCCCAGCATTTT. It codes for CAISESPGAQPQHF.